Presented here are 12 T cell receptor beta chains from one specimen sequenced in a study of blood T cells in healthy people across ages. With a J-beta primer mix and a sample-barcoded 5' primer, a second PCR ran roughly 6 to 12 cycles. TCRdb used MiXCR to reprocess the 5' RACE reads, holding one entry per CDR3 protein. The sample lists about 1,400,000 distinct CDR3 sequences, 59% occurring once. Sequenced material: blood. The receptors stem from a man aged 18 to 30 in good health.

Worth noting for this clonotype: A read error may produce the germline difference seen at one junction end. J is TRBJ2-3 and V is TRBV14; D remains unclear. Looked up from germline, CDR1 is SGHDN and CDR2 is FVKESK. CDR3 length: 13 amino acids. Written as DNA, the CDR3 is TGTGCCAGCAGTCAAGACGTGATAGATACGCAGTATTTT. Protein: CASSQDVIDTQYF.

The rearrangement joins TRBV15 to TRBJ2-2, with a possible D match to TRBD2 (7 bases). V lost 8 bases, J lost 5 bases, and 15 bases lay in between. Germline loops: CDR1 LNHNV, CDR2 YYDKDF (reference sequence). The CDR3 sequence is 14 residues long. The CDR3 DNA sequence: TGTGCCACCGGGCGGGGGCGAGAGACCGGGGAGCTGTTTTTT. Translating it yields CATGRGRETGELFF.

CDR3 amino acids: CASSRRQGNTEAFF. As DNA, the CDR3 is TGCGCCAGCAGCCGTAGACAGGGAAACACTGAAGCTTTCTTT. The chain joins TRBV4-1 to TRBJ1-1, with 7 bases identical to TRBD1. CDR1 MGHRA and CDR2 YSYEKL come from the germline V gene. With V trimmed by 4 bases and J by 2 bases, 4 bases remained unmatched. The CDR3 sequence is 14 residues long.

The chain joins TRBV12-3 or TRBV12-4 to TRBJ2-1; TRBD2 matches at 8 bases. J was trimmed by 5 bases and V by 8 bases; bases with no gene match: 8. The CDR3 is 14 amino acids. The CDR3: CASSGVAGNNEQFF. The DNA of the CDR3 is TGTGCCAGCTCTGGGGTAGCGGGGAACAATGAGCAGTTCTTC.

This clonotype was seen a handful of times. DNA of the CDR3: TGTGCCAGCTCACCCCGACAGGCTTCCTACGAGCAGTACTTC. It codes for CASSPRQASYEQYF. This chain links TRBV18 with TRBJ2-7, with a tentative D call TRBD1 (6 bases). This CDR3 contains 14 residues. Germline loops: CDR1 KGHSH, CDR2 LQKENI. Trimming stripped 3 bases from V and 1 base from J, with 10 bases between.

V is TRBV7-2 and J is TRBJ1-1; no firm D call. CDR3 size: 15 residues. Between the trimmed V and J ends, which lost 5 bases and 1 base, there was a span of 14 bases. Germline lookup yields CDR1 SGHTA and CDR2 FQGNSA. The CDR3 region is CASSRRALGNTEAFF. CDR3 bases: TGTGCCAGCAGCCGCCGGGCCCTCGGGAACACTGAAGCTTTCTTT.

This chain connects TRBV20-1 to TRBJ2-4, with 8 nucleotides matching TRBD2. The J call may be mistaken, given a closer DNA end match to TRBJ2-7. Germline V gene sequence: CDR1 DFQATT, CDR2 SNEGSKA (reference sequence). This CDR3 is built from 14 residues. CDR3: CSATLPGLAYEQYF. As DNA, the CDR3 is TGCAGTGCTACTTTACCGGGACTAGCCTACGAGCAGTACTTC.

This rearrangement joins TRBV7-9 to TRBJ2-1; TRBD1 matches 10 bases. The CDR3 contains 16 residues. Trimming took 3 bases from V and 7 from J; bases not matched to a gene: 9. Germline CDR1 reads SEHNR; CDR2 reads FQNEAQ (reference sequence). The CDR3: CASSFNPGQGMNEQFF. The DNA of the CDR3 is TGTGCCAGCAGCTTCAACCCGGGACAGGGGATGAATGAGCAGTTCTTC.

The V gene is TRBV4-2, the J gene TRBJ2-7; 13 bases align to TRBD2. The junction had 1 base not matched to a gene; V was cut back by 8 bases and J by 0 bases. Germline V gene data show CDR1 as LGHNA and CDR2 as YNFKEQ. This CDR3 has 14 residues. Written as DNA, the CDR3 is TGTGCCAGCGGGACTAGCGGGGACTCCTACGAGCAGTACTTC. Its protein product is CASGTSGDSYEQYF.

V gene TRBV27 combines with J gene TRBJ1-5; D gene unclear. Germline V CDR1 and CDR2: MNHEY, SMNVEV (reference sequence). Trimming removed 6 bases from V and 10 bases from J, with 13 bases in between. This CDR3 has 12 residues. This CDR3 reads CASRNVGKPQHF. In DNA form, the CDR3 reads TGTGCCAGCAGAAATGTAGGTAAACCCCAGCATTTT.

The V gene is TRBV9, the J gene TRBJ1-2, with no clear D. V gave up 3 bases and J gave up 8 bases, with 8 bases separating them. This CDR3 contains 11 residues. The germline CDR1 and CDR2 sequences are SGDLS and YYNGEE. In DNA, the CDR3 is TGTGCCAGCAGCGCCGAAGGCGGCTACACCTTC. Translated: CASSAEGGYTF. The full variable domain, completed using reference TRBV9 and TRBJ1-2, is DSGVTQTPKHLITATGQRVTLRCSPRSGDLSVYWYQQSLDQGLQFLIQYYNGEERAKGNILERFSAQQFPDLHSELNLSSLELGDSALYFCASSAEGGYTFGSGTRLTVV.

The chain combines TRBV20-1 with TRBJ2-1; 10 positions match TRBD2. The trim removed 5 bases at V and 3 bases at J, leaving 7 bases unmatched. The V gene's germline CDR1 is DFQATT and CDR2 SNEGSKA (reference sequence). This CDR3 spans 15 amino acids. The CDR3 sequence is CSACPPSGSYNEQFF. In DNA, the CDR3 is TGCAGTGCTTGCCCCCCTAGCGGGAGCTACAATGAGCAGTTCTTC.